Presented here are 15 T cell receptor beta chains from one specimen sequenced in a study of T cell responses to AZD1222 COVID-19 vaccine. TCRdb's table, derived via immunoSEQ multiplex PCR, lists solely in-frame clones and lacks some. The table records approximately 130,000 clones, roughly 90% of them present only once. The sample was peripheral blood, taken 28 days after the second AZD1222 dose. These TCRs come from an adult who received the AZD1222 COVID-19 vaccine.

The CDR3 loop reads CASSSGRENGYF. As DNA, the CDR3 is TGTGCCAGCAGCTCAGGCCGGGAGAACGGGTACTTC. The chain couples TRBV11-3 to TRBJ2-4; possible D gene TRBD2, 6 bases. Trimming removed 4 bases at V and 15 bases at J, with 16 bases between. The germline gives CDR1 SGHNT, CDR2 YENEEA. The CDR3 covers 12 residues.

This chain connects TRBV5-4 to TRBJ2-5; D is uncertain. CDR3 size: 11 residues. Germline V gene data show CDR1 as SGHNT and CDR2 as YYREEE (reference sequence). V lost 2 bases, J lost 3 bases, and 2 bases lay in between. DNA for the CDR3: TGTGCCAGCAGCTTAAAAGAGACCCAGTACTTC. Translation: CASSLKETQYF.

The chain's CDR3 is CASSRTSGGAGELFF. The DNA of the CDR3 is TGTGCCAGTAGCCGGACTAGCGGGGGAGCCGGGGAGCTGTTTTTT. V is TRBV6-5 and J is TRBJ2-2, with 13 bases identical to TRBD2. The trim removed 9 bases at V and 6 bases at J, leaving 7 bases unmatched. Germline assignment: CDR1 MNHEY and CDR2 SVGAGI. The CDR3 length is 15 residues.

J is TRBJ1-5 and V is TRBV7-8, with 9 positions matching TRBD1. J lost 4 bases, V lost 5 bases, and 3 bases had no gene match. CDR3 size: 14 residues. CDR1 and CDR2 (germline): SGHVS, FQNEAQ. The chain's CDR3 is CASSIGQGNQPQHF. The CDR3 DNA is TGTGCCAGCAGCATTGGACAGGGGAATCAGCCCCAGCATTTT.

This chain links TRBV28 with TRBJ2-1, with 8 nucleotides matching TRBD1. J was trimmed by 3 bases and V by 2 bases; bases with no gene match: 3. Germline V lookup: CDR1 MDHEN, CDR2 SYDVKM. This CDR3 is 15 amino acids long. The CDR3 DNA is TGTGCCAGCAGTTTACAGGGGGCCTTCTACAATGAGCAGTTCTTC. Protein: CASSLQGAFYNEQFF. Variable domain in full (rest from reference TRBV28 and TRBJ2-1): DVKVTQSSRYLVKRTGEKVFLECVQDMDHENMFWYRQDPGLGLRLIYFSYDVKMKEKGDIPEGYSVSREKKERFSLILESASTNQTSMYLCASSLQGAFYNEQFFGPGTRLTVL.

This clone turned up a few times. The gene calls are TRBV5-6 and TRBJ1-2, with 8 nucleotides matching TRBD1. The CDR3 sequence is 15 residues long. Per germline, CDR1 SGHDT and CDR2 YYEEEE. The V and J ends lost 5 bases and 7 bases, in that order; junction bases with no gene match: 13. The CDR3 bases are TGTGCCAGCAGACTGGGCCAGGGGGCGCAAGGTGGCTACACCTTC. This encodes CASRLGQGAQGGYTF. Full variable domain (remainder filled in from reference TRBV5-6 and TRBJ1-2): DAGVTQSPTHLIKTRGQQVTLRCSPKSGHDTVSWYQQALGQGPQFIFQYYEEEERQRGNFPDRFSGHQFPNYSSELNVNALLLGDSALYLCASRLGQGAQGGYTFGSGTRLTVV.

CDR3 in amino acids: CASVQAGEETQYF. Here the CDR3 DNA reads TGTGCCAGCGTACAAGCGGGGGAAGAGACCCAGTACTTC. V and J are TRBV6-4 and TRBJ2-5; 8 bases fit TRBD2. V was pared by 8 bases and J by 3 bases, with 5 bases of the junction left unmatched. CDR3 length: 13 residues. In germline, CDR1 is MRHNA, CDR2 SNTAGT.

The chain uses TRBV5-1 and TRBJ2-5; D uncertain. V gave up 5 bases and J gave up 3 bases, with 11 bases separating them. The CDR3 consists of 13 residues. From germline, CDR1 is SGHRS and CDR2 YFSETQ. The CDR3 DNA reads TGCGCCAGCAGTAAGGCAGCCGAAGAGACCCAGTACTTC. Residues: CASSKAAEETQYF.

The V call is TRBV24-1, the J call TRBJ2-1, with 9 bases aligning to TRBD1. The CDR3 covers 14 residues. Germline loops: CDR1 KGHDR, CDR2 SFDVKD. Unmatched junction bases numbered 4, after V lost 4 bases and J lost 7 bases. CDR3 coding DNA: TGTGCCACCAGTGAAGGGACAGGGAAAAATGAGCAGTTCTTC. Protein sequence: CATSEGTGKNEQFF.

The V gene is TRBV6-5, the J gene TRBJ2-7; D is undetermined. CDR1 and CDR2 (germline): MNHEY, SVGAGI. V gave up 2 bases and J gave up 0 bases, with 8 bases separating them. This CDR3 comprises 14 residues. The CDR3 nucleotides read TGTGCCAGCAGTTACCAAGCGACCTCCTACGAGCAGTACTTC. Translating gives CASSYQATSYEQYF.

This chain joins TRBV28 and TRBJ1-1; D is ambiguous. The CDR3 loop spans 13 amino acids. CDR1 is MDHEN and CDR2 is SYDVKM in the germline V gene. Trimming stripped 10 bases from V and 7 bases from J, with 19 bases between. CDR3 sequence (DNA): TGTGCCACCACCGGTCGGGGTAAGGGTGAAGCTTTCTTT. Protein: CATTGRGKGEAFF.

V gene TRBV6-4 combines with J gene TRBJ1-2, with 7 bases aligning to TRBD1. The J segment lost 3 bases and the V segment lost 6 bases, leaving 4 bases of the junction unmatched. The CDR3 loop spans 13 amino acids. Germline loops: CDR1 MRHNA, CDR2 SNTAGT. This CDR3 is CASSETGDYGYTF. In DNA form, the CDR3 reads TGTGCCAGCAGCGAAACAGGGGACTATGGCTACACCTTC.

V and J are TRBV10-3 and TRBJ1-1, with a tentative D call TRBD1 (6 bases). Per the germline V gene, CDR1 is ENHRY and CDR2 is SYGVKD. The CDR3 consists of 15 residues. Deletions cut 0 bases from V and 1 base from J, with 9 bases between. CDR3 sequence: CAISESWTANTEAFF. CDR3 nucleotide sequence: TGTGCCATCAGTGAGTCTTGGACAGCGAACACTGAAGCTTTCTTT.

This clone showed up just a few times. V is TRBV2 and J is TRBJ2-5; no clear D. V lost 1 base and J lost 6, with 9 bases in between. This CDR3 region has 13 residues. Germline loops: CDR1 SNHLY, CDR2 FYNNEI. CDR3 nucleotides: TGTGCCAGCAGTGAAGAACTCGGAAAGACCCAGTACTTC. Encoded protein: CASSEELGKTQYF.

This clone was seen repeatedly, ten times or more. The V and J genes are TRBV6-1 and TRBJ2-5, with 9 nucleotides matching TRBD1. Germline V gives CDR1 MNHNS, CDR2 SASEGT. The CDR3 spans 15 residues. With V trimmed by 1 base and J by 9 bases, 9 bases remained unmatched. DNA of the CDR3: TGTGCCAGCAGTGAAGGTGGGACAGGGTCCGAGGCCCAGTACTTC. Encoded protein: CASSEGGTGSEAQYF.